A single sample is the source of the 10 T cell receptor beta chains below, sequenced in a study of spatial heterogeneity in lung cancer. TCRdb passed the 5' RACE reads through MiXCR, listing each CDR3 protein once. Of approximately 40,000 distinct CDR3 sequences in the sample, approximately 15% were seen once. Described time point: sample taken at primary tumor resection. Tumor, nontumor lung or frozen PBMC supplied whole RNA, sequenced without sorting. Sample: PBMCs, taken at surgery. All receptors derive from a male donor with early-stage non-small cell lung cancer.

The sample holds a few counts of this clonotype. The genes are TRBV2 and TRBJ2-2, with D possibly being TRBD2 (5 bases). V was trimmed by 3 bases and J by 8 bases, leaving 10 bases between them. Looked up from germline, CDR1 is SNHLY and CDR2 is FYNNEI. The CDR3 totals 13 residues. Here the CDR3 DNA reads TGTGCCAGCAGTGATGAGCGGTCGGGGGAGCTGTTTTTT. It yields the protein CASSDERSGELFF. The complete variable domain, with remaining parts taken from reference TRBV2 and TRBJ2-2, reads EPEVTQTPSHQVTQMGQEVILRCVPISNHLYFYWYRQILGQKVEFLVSFYNNEISEKSEIFDDQFSVERPDGSNFTLKIRSTKLEDSAMYFCASSDERSGELFFGEGSRLTVL.

This clonotype was recorded a few times. J is TRBJ2-2 and V is TRBV18; 9 nucleotides agree with TRBD1. V dropped 0 bases and J dropped 2; count of bases not matched to a gene: 1. CDR3 size: 16 residues. Germline assignment: CDR1 KGHSH and CDR2 LQKENI. The CDR3 spells CASSPPTGGNTGELFF. The CDR3 bases are TGTGCCAGCTCACCACCGACAGGGGGTAACACCGGGGAGCTGTTTTTT. Together with reference TRBV18 and TRBJ2-2, the CDR3 gives the full variable domain: NAGVMQNPRHLVRRRGQEARLRCSPMKGHSHVYWYRQLPEEGLKFMVYLQKENIIDESGMPKERFSAEFPKEGPSILRIQQVVRGDSAAYFCASSPPTGGNTGELFFGEGSRLTVL.

This clonotype was detected ten times or more. J is TRBJ2-4 and V is TRBV6-5, with no clear D. The CDR3 contains 13 residues. Trimming stripped 7 bases from V and 3 bases from J, with 10 bases between. CDR1 is MNHEY, CDR2 SVGAGI, per germline. CDR3 protein: CASTNANKNIQYF. CDR3 nucleotides: TGTGCCAGCACCAACGCGAACAAAAACATTCAGTACTTC.

The chain is built from TRBV20-1 and TRBJ1-6; 11 bases line up with TRBD1. With V trimmed by 5 bases and J by 8 bases, 5 bases remained unmatched. This CDR3 contains 14 residues. The germline gives CDR1 DFQATT, CDR2 SNEGSKA (reference sequence). The CDR3 DNA is TGCAGTGCTCCTGGACAGGGGGCCGATTCACCCCTCCACTTT. The encoded protein is CSAPGQGADSPLHF.

The chain couples TRBV7-9 to TRBJ2-2, with D perhaps matching TRBD2 (7 bases). Germline CDR1 SEHNR, CDR2 FQNEAQ (reference sequence). Trimming cost V 3 bases and J 4 bases, with 15 bases left between them. The CDR3 runs to 16 residues. The CDR3 loop reads CASSFRGGPRTGELFF. The CDR3 nucleotides are TGTGCCAGCAGCTTCCGCGGGGGCCCTCGCACCGGGGAGCTGTTTTTT.

The V and J genes are TRBV5-1 and TRBJ2-1; no definite D call. Germline CDR1 is SGHRS and CDR2 is YFSETQ. The CDR3 spans 11 residues. Between the trimmed V and J ends, which lost 7 bases and 8 bases, there was a span of 10 bases. CDR3 nucleotides: TGCGCCAGCGCTATAGTCGATGAGCAGTTCTTC. As protein: CASAIVDEQFF. Together with reference TRBV5-1 and TRBJ2-1, the CDR3 gives the full variable domain: KAGVTQTPRYLIKTRGQQVTLSCSPISGHRSVSWYQQTPGQGLQFLFEYFSETQRNKGNFPGRFSGRQFSNSRSEMNVSTLELGDSALYLCASAIVDEQFFGPGTRLTVL.

The chain links TRBV5-1 to TRBJ2-4; 9 bases match TRBD1. The junction had 7 bases not matched to a gene; V was cut back by 2 bases and J by 1 base. This CDR3 has 17 residues. Germline CDR1 is SGHRS and CDR2 is YFSETQ. CDR3 sequence reads: CASSFPQGAGAKNIQYF. Here the CDR3 DNA reads TGCGCCAGCAGCTTCCCACAGGGGGCCGGCGCCAAAAACATTCAGTACTTC. Drawing the rest from reference TRBV5-1 and TRBJ2-4, the complete variable domain is KAGVTQTPRYLIKTRGQQVTLSCSPISGHRSVSWYQQTPGQGLQFLFEYFSETQRNKGNFPGRFSGRQFSNSRSEMNVSTLELGDSALYLCASSFPQGAGAKNIQYFGAGTRLSVL.

The rearrangement joins TRBV20-1 to TRBJ2-1, with 11 bases lining up with TRBD1. Germline CDR1 DFQATT, CDR2 SNEGSKA (reference sequence). The J segment lost 7 bases and the V segment lost 3 bases, leaving 5 bases of the junction unmatched. CDR3 length: 14 residues. The CDR3 loop reads CSARWDRGTNEQFF. The CDR3, as DNA: TGCAGTGCTAGGTGGGACAGGGGGACGAATGAGCAGTTCTTC.

This clonotype was picked up many times. The V gene is TRBV10-3, the J gene TRBJ2-3; D is possibly TRBD1 (7 bases). CDR3 length: 17 amino acids. V was pared by 9 bases and J by 2 bases, with 24 bases between. In germline, CDR1 is ENHRY, CDR2 SYGVKD. CDR3 loop: CAITQGRGLSLTDTQYF. The CDR3 DNA reads as TGTGCCATAACACAGGGGCGAGGACTATCTCTCACAGATACGCAGTATTTT.

The genes are TRBV3-1 and TRBJ2-2, with unresolved D. This CDR3 spans 15 amino acids. From germline, CDR1 is LGHDT and CDR2 YNNKEL (reference sequence). Deletions cut 2 bases from V and 1 base from J, with 8 bases between. For the CDR3, the DNA is TGTGCCAGCAGCCAATTTTCGGGGAACACCGGGGAGCTGTTTTTT. Protein product: CASSQFSGNTGELFF.